This TCR beta chain was identified during a study of control samples from healthy donors and cancer patients. The V end was cut by 4 bases, the J end by 1 base, with 10 bases between. Per germline, CDR1 LGHDT and CDR2 YNNKEL (reference sequence). The CDR3 consists of 14 residues. Here immunoSEQ multiplex PCR was the method, and the copy in TCRdb shows in-frame clones only, minus some. The sample shows 100,000 to 130,000 clones, around four fifths of them seen only once. Specimen: blood. The chain has TRBV3-1 (or the pseudogene TRBV3-2) and TRBJ1-1; TRBD1 might be the D (6 bases). This TCR came from a man between 18 and 35 years old in good health. The CDR3 here is CASSRTARNTEAFF. The DNA for the CDR3 is TGTGCCAGCAGCCGGACAGCGCGGAACACTGAAGCTTTCTTT.